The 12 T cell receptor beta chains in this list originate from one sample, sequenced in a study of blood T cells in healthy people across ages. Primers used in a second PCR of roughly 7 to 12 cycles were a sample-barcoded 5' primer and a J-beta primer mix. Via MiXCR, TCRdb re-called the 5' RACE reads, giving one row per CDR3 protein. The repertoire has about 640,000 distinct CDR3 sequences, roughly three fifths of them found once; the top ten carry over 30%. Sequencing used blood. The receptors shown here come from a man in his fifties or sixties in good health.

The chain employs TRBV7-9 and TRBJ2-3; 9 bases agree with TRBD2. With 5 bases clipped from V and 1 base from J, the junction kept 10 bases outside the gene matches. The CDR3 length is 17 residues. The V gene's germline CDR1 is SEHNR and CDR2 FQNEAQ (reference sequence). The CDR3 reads CASSPPYAGGRTDTQYF. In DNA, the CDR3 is TGTGCCAGCAGCCCTCCGTATGCGGGGGGGCGCACAGATACGCAGTATTTT.

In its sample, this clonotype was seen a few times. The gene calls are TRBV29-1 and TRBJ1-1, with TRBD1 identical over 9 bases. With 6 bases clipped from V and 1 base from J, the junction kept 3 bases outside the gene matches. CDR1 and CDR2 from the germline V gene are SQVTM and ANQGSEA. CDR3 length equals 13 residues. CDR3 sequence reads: CSVMTGGNTEAFF. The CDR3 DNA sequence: TGCAGCGTGATGACAGGGGGGAACACTGAAGCTTTCTTT. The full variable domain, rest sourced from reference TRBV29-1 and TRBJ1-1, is SAVISQKPSRDICQRGTSLTIQCQVDSQVTMMFWYRQQPGQSLTLIATANQGSEATYESGFVIDKFPISRPNLTFSTLTVSNMSPEDSSIYLCSVMTGGNTEAFFGQGTRLTVV.

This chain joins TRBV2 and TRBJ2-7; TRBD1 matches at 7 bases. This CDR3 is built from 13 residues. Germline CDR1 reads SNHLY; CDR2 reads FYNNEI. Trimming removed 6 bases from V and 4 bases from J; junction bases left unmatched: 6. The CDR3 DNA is TGTGCCAGCAGGAACTTACAGGGGTACGAGCAGTACTTC. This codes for CASRNLQGYEQYF.

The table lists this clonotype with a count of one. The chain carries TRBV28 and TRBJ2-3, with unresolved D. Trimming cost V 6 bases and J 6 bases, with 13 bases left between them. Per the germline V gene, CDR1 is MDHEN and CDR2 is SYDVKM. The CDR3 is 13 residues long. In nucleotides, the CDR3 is TGTGCCAGCAGCGTTATCCCCTCGGATACGCAGTATTTT. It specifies CASSVIPSDTQYF.

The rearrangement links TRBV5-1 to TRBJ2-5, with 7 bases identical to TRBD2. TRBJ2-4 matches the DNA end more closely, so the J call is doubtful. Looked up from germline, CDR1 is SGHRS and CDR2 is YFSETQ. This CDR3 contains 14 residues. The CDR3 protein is CASSLDAGRVIQYF. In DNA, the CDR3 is TGCGCCAGCAGCTTGGATGCAGGGAGGGTCATTCAGTACTTC.

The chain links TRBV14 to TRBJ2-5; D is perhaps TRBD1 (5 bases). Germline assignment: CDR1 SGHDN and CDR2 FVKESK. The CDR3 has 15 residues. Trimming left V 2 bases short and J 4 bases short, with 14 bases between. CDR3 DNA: TGTGCCAGCAGCCAATCTGGTGGACATAGAGAGACCCAGTACTTC. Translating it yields CASSQSGGHRETQYF.

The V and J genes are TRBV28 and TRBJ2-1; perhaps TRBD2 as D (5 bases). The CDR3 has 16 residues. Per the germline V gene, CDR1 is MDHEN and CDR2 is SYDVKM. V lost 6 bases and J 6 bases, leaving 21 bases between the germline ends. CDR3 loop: CASSNFRAGRPNEQFF. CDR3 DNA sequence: TGTGCCAGCAGCAACTTTAGGGCGGGTCGCCCCAATGAGCAGTTCTTC.

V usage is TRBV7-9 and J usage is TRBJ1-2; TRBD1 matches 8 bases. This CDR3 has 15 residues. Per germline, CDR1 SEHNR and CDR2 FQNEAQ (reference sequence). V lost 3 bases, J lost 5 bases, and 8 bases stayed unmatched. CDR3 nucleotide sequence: TGTGCCAGCAGCTTCCAGGGGGCACGTGAATATGGCTACACCTTC. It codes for CASSFQGAREYGYTF.

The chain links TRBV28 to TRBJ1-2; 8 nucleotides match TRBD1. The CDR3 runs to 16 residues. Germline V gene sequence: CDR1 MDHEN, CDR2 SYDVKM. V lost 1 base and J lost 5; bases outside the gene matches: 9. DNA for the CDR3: TGTGCCAGCAGTTTATTCGCGACAGGGGCGAATTATGGCTACACCTTC. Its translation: CASSLFATGANYGYTF.

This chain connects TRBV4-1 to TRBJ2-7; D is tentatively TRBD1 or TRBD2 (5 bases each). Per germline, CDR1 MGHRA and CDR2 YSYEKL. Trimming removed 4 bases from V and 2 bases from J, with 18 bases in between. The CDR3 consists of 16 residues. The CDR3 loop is CASSPSGGASAYEQYF. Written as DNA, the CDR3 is TGCGCCAGCAGCCCTTCTGGGGGTGCCTCGGCCTACGAGCAGTACTTC.

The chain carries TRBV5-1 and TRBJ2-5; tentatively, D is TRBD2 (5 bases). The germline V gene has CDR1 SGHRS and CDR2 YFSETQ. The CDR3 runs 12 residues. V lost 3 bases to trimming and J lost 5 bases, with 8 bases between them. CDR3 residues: CASSWTRETQYF. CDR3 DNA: TGCGCCAGCAGCTGGACTCGGGAGACCCAGTACTTC. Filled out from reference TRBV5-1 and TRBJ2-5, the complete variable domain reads KAGVTQTPRYLIKTRGQQVTLSCSPISGHRSVSWYQQTPGQGLQFLFEYFSETQRNKGNFPGRFSGRQFSNSRSEMNVSTLELGDSALYLCASSWTRETQYFGPGTRLLVL.

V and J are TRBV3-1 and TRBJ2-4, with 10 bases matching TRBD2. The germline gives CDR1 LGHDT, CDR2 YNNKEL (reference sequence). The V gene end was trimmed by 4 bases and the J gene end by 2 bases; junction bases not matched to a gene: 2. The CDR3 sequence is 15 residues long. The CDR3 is CASSPSGGSKNIQYF. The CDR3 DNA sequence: TGTGCCAGCAGCCCTAGCGGGGGCTCCAAAAACATTCAGTACTTC.